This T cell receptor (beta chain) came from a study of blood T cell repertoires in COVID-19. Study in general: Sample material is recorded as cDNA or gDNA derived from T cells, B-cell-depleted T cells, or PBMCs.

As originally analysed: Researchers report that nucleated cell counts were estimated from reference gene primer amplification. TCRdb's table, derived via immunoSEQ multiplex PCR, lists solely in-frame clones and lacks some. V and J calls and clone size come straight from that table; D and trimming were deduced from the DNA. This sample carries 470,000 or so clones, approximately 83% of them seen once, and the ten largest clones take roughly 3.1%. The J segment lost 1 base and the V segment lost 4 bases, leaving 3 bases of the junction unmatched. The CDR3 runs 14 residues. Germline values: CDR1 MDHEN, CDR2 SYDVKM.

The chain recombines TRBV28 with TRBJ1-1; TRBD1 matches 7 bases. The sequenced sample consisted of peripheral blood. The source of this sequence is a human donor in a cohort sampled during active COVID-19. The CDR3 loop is CASSSTGANTEAFF. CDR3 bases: TGTGCCAGCAGTTCCACAGGGGCGAACACTGAAGCTTTCTTT. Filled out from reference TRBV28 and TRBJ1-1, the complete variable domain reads DVKVTQSSRYLVKRTGEKVFLECVQDMDHENMFWYRQDPGLGLRLIYFSYDVKMKEKGDIPEGYSVSREKKERFSLILESASTNQTSMYLCASSSTGANTEAFFGQGTRLTVV.